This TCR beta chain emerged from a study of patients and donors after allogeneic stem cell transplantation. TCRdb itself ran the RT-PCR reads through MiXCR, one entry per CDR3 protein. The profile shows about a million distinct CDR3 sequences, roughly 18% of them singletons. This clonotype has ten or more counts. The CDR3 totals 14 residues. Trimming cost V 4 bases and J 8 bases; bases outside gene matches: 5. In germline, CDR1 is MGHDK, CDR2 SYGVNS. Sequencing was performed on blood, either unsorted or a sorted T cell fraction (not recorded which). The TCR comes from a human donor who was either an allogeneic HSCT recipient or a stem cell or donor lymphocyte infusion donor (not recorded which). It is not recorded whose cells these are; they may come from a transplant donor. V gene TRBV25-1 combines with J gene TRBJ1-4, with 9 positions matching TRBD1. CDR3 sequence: CASSGTGVGEKLFF. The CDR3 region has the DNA TGTGCCAGCAGTGGGACAGGGGTTGGGGAAAAACTGTTTTTT.